This T cell receptor (beta chain) was retrieved from a study of T cell changes during pregnancy in multiple sclerosis. TCRdb's copy holds only in-frame clones and misses some; the assay was immunoSEQ multiplex PCR. Of about 38,000 clones in the sample, almost 90% were seen once. This sequence originates from a female donor with multiple sclerosis, enrolled in a pregnancy study. The specimen was CD4+ T cells from peripheral blood mononuclear cells, collected in the second trimester of pregnancy.

This CDR3 is CASSQGLAYEQYF. DNA of the CDR3: TGCGCCAGCAGCCAGGGACTAGCCTACGAGCAGTACTTC. The J gene is TRBJ2-7, the V gene TRBV4-1; 8 bases agree with TRBD2. Germline V CDR1 and CDR2: MGHRA, YSYEKL. V lost 3 bases to trimming and J lost 2 bases; unmatched junction nucleotides: 0. The CDR3 extends over 13 amino acids.